This T cell receptor (beta chain) was recovered during a study of CD8 T cells in ankylosing spondylitis. Points from the study as a whole: Seemingly distinctive of ankylosing spondylitis blood was a TCR beta motif formed by eight highly homologous variants.

The CDR3 spans 20 residues. CDR1 and CDR2 from the germline V gene are MDHEN and SYDVKM. V was clipped by 3 bases and J by 9 bases; unmatched bases: 22. 5'-RACE, quantitative and with molecular barcodes, yielded the TCR beta libraries. TCRdb reanalysed the 5' RACE reads using MiXCR and keeps one entry per CDR3 protein. The sample holds 130,000 or so distinct CDR3 sequences; about 15% are singletons and the top ten take roughly 30%. The sample holds a few counts of this clonotype. What it recognizes is unknown. The chain joins TRBV28 to TRBJ2-1, with TRBD2 identical over 11 bases. Material for sequencing was blood, either unsorted or a sorted T cell fraction (not recorded which). This TCR was sampled from a male donor with ankylosing spondylitis. The CDR3 DNA reads as TGTGCCAGCAGTTTTCACTCCCTTGGATCAACTAGCGGGAGTTCTTTTGAGCAGTTCTTC. Translation gives CASSFHSLGSTSGSSFEQFF.